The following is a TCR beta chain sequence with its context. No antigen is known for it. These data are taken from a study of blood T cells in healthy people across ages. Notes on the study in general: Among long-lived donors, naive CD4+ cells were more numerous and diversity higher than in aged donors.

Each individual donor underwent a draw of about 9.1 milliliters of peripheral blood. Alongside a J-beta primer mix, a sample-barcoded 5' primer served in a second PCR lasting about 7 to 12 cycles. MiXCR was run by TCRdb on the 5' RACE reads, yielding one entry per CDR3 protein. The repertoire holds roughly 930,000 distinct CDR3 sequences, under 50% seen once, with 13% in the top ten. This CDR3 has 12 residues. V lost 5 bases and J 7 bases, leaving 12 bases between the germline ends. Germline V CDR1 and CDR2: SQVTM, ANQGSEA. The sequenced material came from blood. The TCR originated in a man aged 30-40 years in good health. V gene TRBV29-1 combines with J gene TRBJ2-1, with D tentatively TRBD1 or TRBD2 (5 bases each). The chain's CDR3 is CSVLRGDNEQFF. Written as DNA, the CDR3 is TGCAGCGTTTTGAGGGGTGATAATGAGCAGTTCTTC.